This paragraph covers one T cell receptor (beta chain) sequence. Per sample, at least 5 micrograms of total RNA were extracted. This specimen comes from a study of blood T cells in healthy people across ages. Germline assignment: CDR1 LGHDT and CDR2 YNNKEL (reference sequence). V lost 4 bases to trimming and J lost 2 bases, with 14 bases between them. The CDR3 sequence is 15 residues long. For the second PCR, which ran for about 7 to 12 cycles, a sample-barcoded 5' primer and a J-beta primer mix were used. In TCRdb, the 5' RACE reads were re-called with MiXCR into one record per CDR3 protein. Here the sample spans about 1.6 million distinct CDR3 sequences, around 36% being singletons.

The sequence was collected from a woman aged 25 to 39 in good health. The J gene is TRBJ2-5, the V gene TRBV3-1, with D perhaps matching TRBD1 (6 bases). The sample comprised blood. The CDR3 DNA reads TGTGCCAGCAGCCCAGTTTGGACAGAACAAGAGACCCAGTACTTC. It is translated as CASSPVWTEQETQYF.